The 27 T cell receptor beta chains below all came from one sample that was sequenced in a study of T-cell reconstitution after alpha-beta-depleted transplantation in children. The TCRbeta library incorporated unique molecular identifiers. MiXCR was run by TCRdb on the PCR reads, yielding one entry per CDR3 protein. Of a few hundred thousand distinct CDR3 sequences listed, approximately 20% are singletons. Sequenced here: PBMCs from the stem cell graft donor, sampled from the stem cell graft. All receptors come from a human donor who donated a stem cell graft to a child with acute lymphoblastic leukemia.

This clonotype showed up many times. The rearrangement uses TRBV12-3 or TRBV12-4 and TRBJ2-1; D unresolved. The CDR3 runs 11 residues. V was trimmed by 2 bases and J by 8 bases, leaving 4 bases between them. CDR3 in DNA: TGTGCCAGCAGTTTATCGTATGAGCAGTTCTTC. It yields the protein CASSLSYEQFF.

This clonotype has just a few counts. J is TRBJ2-7 and V is TRBV5-4, with D tentatively TRBD2 (6 bases). In germline, CDR1 is SGHNT, CDR2 YYREEE (reference sequence). The V end lost 4 bases, the J end lost 2 bases, and 13 bases lay between the germline ends. The CDR3 runs 14 residues. The CDR3 DNA is TGTGCCAGCAGCCAGAGACTAGTCCCCTACGAGCAGTACTTC. Amino acid sequence: CASSQRLVPYEQYF.

There are a few counts of this clonotype. This CDR3 is CASSARGRFHYGYTF. The CDR3 coding sequence is TGTGCCAGCAGTGCCAGGGGGCGCTTCCACTATGGCTACACCTTC. V gene TRBV6-2 or TRBV6-3 combines with J gene TRBJ1-2, with 8 bases aligning to TRBD1. V lost 5 bases to trimming and J lost 3 bases; unmatched junction nucleotides: 8. Germline V gene sequence: CDR1 MNHEY, CDR2 SVGEGT. CDR3 length equals 15 residues.

The CDR3 sequence is CASSIGRGYNEQFF. In DNA form, the CDR3 reads TGTGCCAGTAGTATCGGGAGGGGGTACAATGAGCAGTTCTTC. The rearrangement joins TRBV19 to TRBJ2-1; TRBD2 matches 8 bases. V dropped 3 bases and J dropped 4; count of bases not matched to a gene: 2. This CDR3 has 14 amino acids. CDR1 is LNHDA, CDR2 SQIVND, per germline (reference sequence). The full variable domain, rest sourced from reference TRBV19 and TRBJ2-1, is DGGITQSPKYLFRKEGQNVTLSCEQNLNHDAMYWYRQDPGQGLRLIYYSQIVNDFQKGDIAEGYSVSREKKESFPLTVTSAQKNPTAFYLCASSIGRGYNEQFFGPGTRLTVL.

V usage is TRBV5-1 and J usage is TRBJ2-7, with 12 positions matching TRBD2. Per germline, CDR1 SGHRS and CDR2 YFSETQ. Unmatched junction bases numbered 4, after V lost 4 bases and J lost 5 bases. This CDR3 comprises 14 residues. The CDR3 bases are TGCGCCAGCAGCCCGCGGACTAGCGGGAACGAGCAGTACTTC. This sequence encodes CASSPRTSGNEQYF.

This clonotype appeared a few times. This sequence joins TRBV20-1 and TRBJ2-7, with 9 positions matching TRBD2. Germline V gives CDR1 DFQATT, CDR2 SNEGSKA (reference sequence). CDR3 length: 16 residues. V shed 1 base and J 3 bases; nucleotides not matched to a gene: 10. This CDR3 is CSARGGGDGLIYEQYF. CDR3 nucleotide sequence: TGCAGTGCTAGAGGCGGGGGGGACGGACTGATCTACGAGCAGTACTTC.

Points on this clonotype: The germline gene is not matched at one end of the junction; a read error may be the cause. The rearrangement joins TRBV6-2 or TRBV6-3 to TRBJ2-4; 13 bases are shared with TRBD2. The CDR3 extends over 19 amino acids. The germline CDR1 and CDR2 sequences are MNHEY and SVGEGT. The CDR3 DNA sequence: TGTGCCAGCAGTAAACCGGGGAAGGGACTAGCGGGACCTAAAAACATCCAGTACTTC. It yields the protein CASSKPGKGLAGPKNIQYF.

J is TRBJ2-4 and V is TRBV11-3; TRBD1 matches at 8 bases. CDR3 length: 16 amino acids. V lost 5 bases to trimming and J lost 5 bases; unmatched junction nucleotides: 11. CDR1 is SGHNT and CDR2 is YENEEA in the germline V gene. The CDR3 DNA is TGTGCCAGCAGCGGACCAGGGGGCTTAGGCGAAAACATTCAGTACTTC. Amino acid sequence: CASSGPGGLGENIQYF.

This clonotype was seen a few times. J is TRBJ2-2 and V is TRBV19; D uncertain. CDR3 length equals 18 residues. CDR1 is LNHDA and CDR2 is SQIVND in the germline V gene (reference sequence). Trimming pared 8 bases from V and 1 base from J, leaving 23 bases between. Here the CDR3 DNA reads TGTGCCAGTCGTAACCAGAACAATATTCTAAAGAACACCGGGGAGCTGTTTTTT. This encodes CASRNQNNILKNTGELFF.

V is TRBV12-3 or TRBV12-4 and J is TRBJ1-4; 7 nucleotides match TRBD1. This CDR3 has 14 residues. The trim removed 2 bases at V and 7 bases at J, leaving 4 bases unmatched. The CDR3 nucleotides read TGTGCCAGCAGTTTAATGGGACAGAGTGAAAAACTGTTTTTT. This codes for CASSLMGQSEKLFF.

The rearrangement links TRBV20-1 to TRBJ2-1; D not resolved. Trimming shortened V by 6 bases and J by 2 bases, and 14 bases separated the two germline ends. The V gene's germline CDR1 is DFQATT and CDR2 SNEGSKA (reference sequence). The CDR3 has 14 amino acids. CDR3 amino acids: CSALRRYPYNEQFF. For the CDR3, the DNA is TGCAGTGCCCTGCGGCGGTACCCCTACAATGAGCAGTTCTTC.

The chain carries TRBV20-1 and TRBJ2-7, with D maybe TRBD1 (6 bases). Per germline, CDR1 DFQATT and CDR2 SNEGSKA (reference sequence). V lost 6 bases and J 5 bases, leaving 11 bases between the germline ends. The length of the CDR3 is 11 residues. The CDR3 DNA sequence: TGCAGTGCCTCGTCAGGGGACGAGCAGTACTTC. This translates into CSASSGDEQYF.

This clonotype turned up a few times. The chain carries TRBV5-1 and TRBJ2-1, with unresolved D. This CDR3 comprises 13 residues. Between the trimmed V and J ends, which lost 0 bases and 12 bases, there was a span of 13 bases. Germline-derived CDR1 and CDR2 are SGHRS and YFSETQ. Here the CDR3 DNA reads TGCGCCAGCAGCTTGGACTACCCTTACGCGCAGTTCTTC. Its protein is CASSLDYPYAQFF.

This chain joins TRBV29-1 and TRBJ2-7; the match to TRBD1 covers 10 bases. The CDR3 contains 15 residues. Germline V gene lookup returns CDR1 SQVTM and CDR2 ANQGSEA. The V gene end was trimmed by 2 bases and the J gene end by 2 bases; junction bases not matched to a gene: 6. The CDR3: CSVEFPGQGAYEQYF. CDR3 bases: TGCAGCGTTGAATTCCCCGGACAGGGGGCCTACGAGCAGTACTTC.

This clonotype was picked up many times. The genes are TRBV25-1 and TRBJ2-3; TRBD2 matches 14 bases. The CDR3 extends over 19 amino acids. Per germline, CDR1 MGHDK and CDR2 SYGVNS. V dropped 4 bases and J dropped 2; count of bases not matched to a gene: 11. The CDR3 sequence: CASSVGTSGSELTTDTQYF. For the CDR3, the DNA is TGTGCCAGCAGTGTCGGGACTAGCGGGAGTGAACTCACCACAGATACGCAGTATTTT.

The rearrangement uses TRBV5-8 and TRBJ1-5; weak D call: TRBD1 (5 bases). The ends were cut back, 7 bases at V and 3 bases at J, with 14 bases in the middle. Germline-derived CDR1 and CDR2 are SGHTS and YDEGEE. The CDR3 is made up of 14 amino acids. CDR3 DNA: TGTGCCAGCGGTTTGGGGGGTCCCAATCAGCCCCAGCATTTT. Protein: CASGLGGPNQPQHF.

This clonotype has just a few counts. This chain uses TRBV20-1 with TRBJ2-7; D ambiguous. The CDR3 has 11 amino acids. CDR1 is DFQATT, CDR2 SNEGSKA, per germline (reference sequence). The V gene lost 7 bases and the J gene lost 3 bases, with 10 bases spanning the gap. Written as DNA, the CDR3 is TGCAGTGGTGTTAGTGACTACGAGCAGTACTTC. Protein: CSGVSDYEQYF.

In this sample, this clonotype turned up a few times. The chain links TRBV4-1 to TRBJ1-1, with D possibly TRBD1 on 5 matching bases. This CDR3 comprises 16 residues. V lost 1 base, J lost 4 bases, and 16 bases lay in between. Germline V gives CDR1 MGHRA, CDR2 YSYEKL. The CDR3 DNA follows: TGCGCCAGCAGCCAAGTATTTGGGTCGGGGGGCACTGAAGCTTTCTTT. It codes for CASSQVFGSGGTEAFF.

V gene TRBV4-2 combines with J gene TRBJ2-1, with TRBD2 matching over 7 bases. J was trimmed by 7 bases and V by 1 base; bases with no gene match: 7. This CDR3 has 15 amino acids. Germline V gene lookup returns CDR1 LGHNA and CDR2 YNFKEQ. CDR3 DNA sequence: TGTGCCAGCAGCCAAGCGCCTAGCGGAAGGAATGAGCAGTTCTTC. It codes for CASSQAPSGRNEQFF.

The chain has TRBV18 and TRBJ1-4; the D is unclear. There are 14 residues in the CDR3. Germline assignment: CDR1 KGHSH and CDR2 LQKENI. The V end was cut by 4 bases, the J end by 5 bases, with 11 bases between. CDR3 in DNA: TGTGCCAGCTCACAAGGGATCGGAAATGAAAAACTGTTTTTT. Translating gives CASSQGIGNEKLFF.

The sample holds a few counts of this clonotype. The chain recombines TRBV4-2 with TRBJ2-3, with D possibly TRBD1 on 6 matching bases. The CDR3 runs to 15 residues. V lost 1 base, J lost 5 bases, and 13 bases lay in between. Looked up from germline, CDR1 is LGHNA and CDR2 is YNFKEQ. The CDR3 nucleotides are TGTGCCAGCAGCCAAGGCCTGCAGGGACAAGATACGCAGTATTTT. This gives the protein CASSQGLQGQDTQYF.

This clonotype has just a few counts. V is TRBV6-1 and J is TRBJ2-1; D might be TRBD2 (5 bases). The CDR3 consists of 14 residues. Germline V gene lookup returns CDR1 MNHNS and CDR2 SASEGT. V lost 6 bases to trimming and J lost 4 bases, with 13 bases between them. CDR3 in DNA: TGTGCCAGCAGACCGAACCCGGGGTACAATGAGCAGTTCTTC. As protein: CASRPNPGYNEQFF.

This chain links TRBV18 with TRBJ1-1; 7 nucleotides agree with TRBD1. Germline CDR1 and CDR2: KGHSH and LQKENI. With V trimmed by 2 bases and J by 0 bases, 6 bases remained unmatched. CDR3 length: 16 amino acids. Here the CDR3 DNA reads TGTGCCAGCTCACCAAGGACAGGTTCTATGAACACTGAAGCTTTCTTT. It specifies CASSPRTGSMNTEAFF. The full variable domain, in which reference TRBV18 and TRBJ1-1 provide the parts outside the CDR3, is NAGVMQNPRHLVRRRGQEARLRCSPMKGHSHVYWYRQLPEEGLKFMVYLQKENIIDESGMPKERFSAEFPKEGPSILRIQQVVRGDSAAYFCASSPRTGSMNTEAFFGQGTRLTVV.

This sequence joins TRBV20-1 and TRBJ1-2, with TRBD1 matching 10 bases. CDR1 is DFQATT, CDR2 SNEGSKA, per germline (reference sequence). The J segment lost 4 bases and the V segment lost 3 bases, leaving 8 bases of the junction unmatched. The CDR3 is made up of 15 amino acids. The CDR3 region is CSARETGGGIYGYTF. The DNA for the CDR3 is TGCAGTGCTAGGGAGACAGGGGGCGGCATCTATGGCTACACCTTC.

In this sample, this clonotype turned up a few times. This chain connects TRBV29-1 to TRBJ1-1, with a tentative D call TRBD1 (5 bases). The CDR3 length is 18 residues. CDR1 is SQVTM, CDR2 ANQGSEA, per germline. V lost 0 bases to trimming and J lost 12 bases, with 32 bases between them. The CDR3: CSVEEEAAGPPGRGISFF. CDR3 nucleotide sequence: TGCAGCGTTGAAGAAGAGGCGGCAGGGCCCCCCGGGAGAGGGATATCTTTCTTT.

This clonotype has ten or more counts. This chain connects TRBV20-1 to TRBJ2-3, with 13 bases identical to TRBD2. This CDR3 has 15 residues. CDR1 and CDR2 (germline): DFQATT, SNEGSKA (reference sequence). V shed 6 bases, J shed 5 bases, and the junction held 8 bases outside the gene matches. The CDR3 loop is CSAIGLAGARDTQYF. Written as DNA, the CDR3 is TGCAGTGCAATAGGACTAGCGGGAGCTAGAGATACGCAGTATTTT.

The genes are TRBV6-5 and TRBJ2-5; no reliable D call. V was trimmed by 0 bases and J by 1 base, leaving 6 bases between them. The CDR3 sequence is 14 residues long. CDR1 and CDR2 from the germline V gene are MNHEY and SVGAGI. The CDR3 DNA follows: TGTGCCAGCAGTTACTCGCGACTCCAAGAGACCCAGTACTTC. Encoded protein: CASSYSRLQETQYF.